The 24 T cell receptor beta chains presented below share a single source sample, sequenced in a study of T cell responses to AZD1222 COVID-19 vaccine (dated by TCRdb to about 2021). The intended sense of this specimen's time point label: baseline before first vaccination. Libraries came from the immunoSEQ multiplex PCR assay. The source is immuneACCESS, and TCRdb retained only in-frame sequences with V and J called. Part of the clones is not carried over; for the studies checked, unresolved V genes explain less than half of this, and the remainder is unexplained. The sample records just under 95,000 clones, more than 70% of which are singletons. The ten largest clones take up roughly 14% of the sample. The sample was peripheral blood, taken on day 0 of AZD1222 vaccination. The source of these receptors is an adult in good health.

The CDR3 DNA follows: TGTGCCAGTAGTACGGCTGGAGGAAACACCATATATTTT. Its protein product is CASSTAGGNTIYF. This chain uses TRBV19 with TRBJ1-3; no reliable D call. The germline CDR1 and CDR2 sequences are LNHDA and SQIVND (reference sequence). The germline V and J ends were trimmed by 4 bases and 4 bases, with 8 bases remaining between them. This CDR3 spans 13 amino acids. The full variable domain, in which reference TRBV19 and TRBJ1-3 provide the parts outside the CDR3, is DGGITQSPKYLFRKEGQNVTLSCEQNLNHDAMYWYRQDPGQGLRLIYYSQIVNDFQKGDIAEGYSVSREKKESFPLTVTSAQKNPTAFYLCASSTAGGNTIYFGEGSWLTVV.

The V call is TRBV7-8, the J call TRBJ1-2; TRBD1 matches 7 bases. The CDR3 totals 16 residues. The germline gives CDR1 SGHVS, CDR2 FQNEAQ. V trimming: 7 bases; J trimming: 5 bases; junction bases outside the gene matches: 16. The CDR3 region has the DNA TGTGCCAGCACCAGAGGAATAGGGACAGAGATATATGGCTACACCTTC. Amino acid sequence: CASTRGIGTEIYGYTF.

This clone was observed once. This rearrangement joins TRBV4-2 to TRBJ1-1; D gene uncertain. Trimming took 6 bases from V and 1 from J, leaving 15 bases between them. Germline loops: CDR1 LGHNA, CDR2 YNFKEQ. CDR3 length equals 15 residues. The CDR3 nucleotides read TGTGCCAGCAGTCAGCGAGGTATTGCGAACACTGAAGCTTTCTTT. It codes for CASSQRGIANTEAFF.

This chain links TRBV3-1 (or the pseudogene TRBV3-2) with TRBJ2-3, with 10 bases that match TRBD2. With 4 bases clipped from V and 4 bases from J, the junction kept 14 bases outside the gene matches. Germline V gene sequence: CDR1 LGHDT, CDR2 YNNKEL (reference sequence). CDR3 length: 18 residues. DNA of the CDR3: TGTGCCAGCAGCCCCCATCCTACCGGGACTAGCGCTGCAGATACGCAGTATTTT. Translating gives CASSPHPTGTSAADTQYF.

J is TRBJ1-4 and V is TRBV6-1; D possibly corresponds to TRBD1 (6 bases). The CDR3 has 16 amino acids. V was shortened by 1 base and J by 3 bases, with 12 bases between the two germline ends. CDR1 and CDR2 from the germline V gene are MNHNS and SASEGT. The CDR3 sequence is CASSEGRGVANEKLFF. DNA for the CDR3: TGTGCCAGCAGTGAAGGGAGGGGGGTGGCTAATGAAAAACTGTTTTTT.

The rearrangement links TRBV5-6 to TRBJ2-7; 10 bases map to TRBD1. This CDR3 has 14 residues. Germline V gene data show CDR1 as SGHDT and CDR2 as YYEEEE. V was clipped by 2 bases and J by 7 bases; unmatched bases: 6. CDR3 bases: TGTGCCAGCAGCTTCGGGACAGGGGAAGGTGAGCAGTACTTC. Its translation: CASSFGTGEGEQYF.

This clone was seen only once. The rearrangement joins TRBV7-2 to TRBJ2-1; D remains ambiguous. This CDR3 spans 15 amino acids. Trimming pared 2 bases from V and 4 bases from J, leaving 12 bases between. The germline V gene encodes CDR1 SGHTA and CDR2 FQGNSA. The CDR3 protein is CASSLWTAGYNEQFF. The CDR3 DNA sequence: TGTGCCAGCAGCTTATGGACGGCCGGTTACAATGAGCAGTTCTTC.

The chain recombines TRBV5-4 with TRBJ2-5; D ambiguous. This CDR3 spans 14 amino acids. Germline V gene sequence: CDR1 SGHNT, CDR2 YYREEE (reference sequence). The V end was cut by 0 bases, the J end by 4 bases, with 10 bases between. CDR3 DNA: TGTGCCAGCAGCTTGGGTGGCAGCACAGAGACCCAGTACTTC. This translates into CASSLGGSTETQYF.

CDR3 in amino acids: CASSLAVGWSGNTIYF. CDR3 coding DNA: TGTGCCAGCAGCTTAGCGGTGGGGTGGTCCGGAAACACCATATATTTT. J is TRBJ1-3 and V is TRBV11-2; D is undetermined. CDR1 and CDR2 (germline): SGHAT, FQNNGV. The CDR3 extends over 16 amino acids. Trimming stripped 1 base from V and 4 bases from J, with 14 bases between.

The V and J genes are TRBV10-2 and TRBJ1-2; TRBD1 might be the D (5 bases). Germline lookup yields CDR1 WSHSY and CDR2 SAAADI. The CDR3 is made up of 14 amino acids. Trimming stripped 2 bases from V and 1 base from J, with 8 bases between. CDR3: CASSEDSINYGYTF. The CDR3 DNA reads TGCGCCAGCAGTGAGGACAGTATTAACTATGGCTACACCTTC.

The chain recombines TRBV30 with TRBJ1-4, with a possible D match to TRBD1 (6 bases). The germline gives CDR1 GTSNPN, CDR2 SVGIG (reference sequence). With 7 bases removed from V and 4 bases from J, the gap between germline ends came to 10 bases. The CDR3 length is 12 residues. This CDR3 reads CALGGVNEKLFF. As DNA, the CDR3 is TGTGCCTTAGGGGGGGTTAATGAAAAACTGTTTTTT.

The rearrangement joins TRBV4-2 to TRBJ2-3; the match to TRBD2 covers 8 bases. Germline V lookup: CDR1 LGHNA, CDR2 YNFKEQ. The CDR3 has 17 residues. With 4 bases clipped from V and 3 bases from J, the junction kept 12 bases outside the gene matches. CDR3 nucleotides: TGTGCCAGCAGCCCGACGGTCGGGGGGGGCGGTACAGATACGCAGTATTTT. It yields the protein CASSPTVGGGGTDTQYF.

Here the CDR3 DNA reads TGTGCCAGCACGACCTCGGACAGCTACGAGCAGTACTTC. Translated, it gives CASTTSDSYEQYF. V is TRBV2 and J is TRBJ2-7; D might be TRBD1 (6 bases). This CDR3 is built from 13 residues. V was shortened by 7 bases and J by 3 bases, with 13 bases between the two germline ends. Germline V CDR1 and CDR2: SNHLY, FYNNEI.

J is TRBJ2-2 and V is TRBV4-3, with TRBD1 matching 7 bases. After removal of 0 bases from V and 0 bases from J, the junction contained 7 bases not matched to a gene. The CDR3 loop spans 18 amino acids. Per the germline V gene, CDR1 is LGHNA and CDR2 is YSLEER. CDR3 region: CASSQDRQGFANTGELFF. CDR3 DNA sequence: TGCGCCAGCAGCCAAGATCGACAGGGTTTCGCGAACACCGGGGAGCTGTTTTTT.

This clone appeared a few times. The chain carries TRBV7-9 and TRBJ2-2; D ambiguous. Germline V CDR1 and CDR2: SEHNR, FQNEAQ (reference sequence). The V end was cut by 6 bases, the J end by 6 bases, with 5 bases between. This CDR3 has 11 amino acids. CDR3 amino acids: CASRGPGELFF. The CDR3 nucleotides are TGTGCCAGCAGGGGCCCCGGGGAGCTGTTTTTT.

The chain combines TRBV15 with TRBJ2-7; the match to TRBD1 covers 8 bases. The V segment lost 0 bases and the J segment 1 base; nucleotides outside the gene matches: 8. CDR1 LNHNV and CDR2 YYDKDF come from the germline V gene (reference sequence). The CDR3 is 17 amino acids. CDR3 DNA sequence: TGTGCCACCAGCAGAGATGTAGGACAGGGTTTTTCCTACGAGCAGTACTTC. Its protein product is CATSRDVGQGFSYEQYF.

The genes are TRBV6-1 and TRBJ1-5; perhaps TRBD1 as D (5 bases). The CDR3 is made up of 14 amino acids. V lost 2 bases to trimming and J lost 6 bases, with 11 bases between them. Per germline, CDR1 MNHNS and CDR2 SASEGT. CDR3 residues: CASSELHGGQPQHF. The DNA of the CDR3 is TGTGCCAGCAGTGAATTACACGGGGGTCAGCCCCAGCATTTT.

V gene TRBV5-7 combines with J gene TRBJ2-6; the D gene is possibly TRBD1 (5 bases). TRBV5-7 is assigned to the ORF class and has an uncertain function. The CDR3 has 18 amino acids. Deletions cut 2 bases from V and 0 bases from J, with 15 bases between. CDR3 in amino acids: CASSFWVGDCSGANVLTF. CDR3 DNA: TGTGCCAGCAGCTTTTGGGTAGGGGATTGCTCTGGGGCCAACGTCCTGACTTTC.

The chain has TRBV3-1 (or the pseudogene TRBV3-2) and TRBJ2-3; unclear D gene. V shed 1 base and J shed 2 bases, with 4 bases lying between them. The CDR3 loop spans 13 amino acids. Per germline, CDR1 LGHDT and CDR2 YNNKEL (reference sequence). CDR3 nucleotides: TGTGCCAGCAGCCAAGGCTACACAGATACGCAGTATTTT. Protein: CASSQGYTDTQYF.

The chain is built from TRBV29-1 and TRBJ2-2, with TRBD1 matching over 9 bases. This CDR3 is built from 14 residues. Germline V gives CDR1 SQVTM, CDR2 ANQGSEA. The trim removed 7 bases at V and 4 bases at J, leaving 7 bases unmatched. The CDR3 loop is CSARDRAITGELFF. CDR3 nucleotides: TGCAGCGCCCGGGACAGGGCGATCACCGGGGAGCTGTTTTTT.

This chain links TRBV7-2 with TRBJ2-1; D is ambiguous. Germline V gene sequence: CDR1 SGHTA, CDR2 FQGNSA. V was pared by 0 bases and J by 6 bases, with 12 bases between. The CDR3 runs to 15 residues. CDR3 sequence: CASSLATEYGNEQFF. CDR3 coding DNA: TGTGCCAGCAGCTTAGCAACGGAGTACGGCAATGAGCAGTTCTTC.

J is TRBJ2-5 and V is TRBV28; TRBD1 is a possible D gene (6 bases). The V gene lost 7 bases and the J gene lost 5 bases, with 11 bases spanning the gap. The CDR3 has 12 residues. CDR1 and CDR2 (germline): MDHEN, SYDVKM. This CDR3 reads CASNTGMETQYF. As DNA, the CDR3 is TGTGCCAGCAACACAGGGATGGAGACCCAGTACTTC. The entire variable domain, with the rest obtained from reference TRBV28 and TRBJ2-5, is as follows: DVKVTQSSRYLVKRTGEKVFLECVQDMDHENMFWYRQDPGLGLRLIYFSYDVKMKEKGDIPEGYSVSREKKERFSLILESASTNQTSMYLCASNTGMETQYFGPGTRLLVL.

The genes are TRBV6-5 and TRBJ1-4; 7 bases are a match to TRBD1. V dropped 8 bases and J dropped 8; count of bases not matched to a gene: 11. Germline CDR1 MNHEY, CDR2 SVGAGI. CDR3 length: 14 residues. The CDR3 DNA follows: TGTGCCAGCGGGTACAGGGGCTTTAACGAAAAACTGTTTTTT. The encoded protein is CASGYRGFNEKLFF.

This clone showed up just once. The chain links TRBV20-1 to TRBJ2-5; no firm D call. V gave up 3 bases and J gave up 5 bases, with 10 bases separating them. The CDR3 consists of 12 residues. Germline values: CDR1 DFQATT, CDR2 SNEGSKA (reference sequence). Here the CDR3 DNA reads TGCAGTGCTAGTCCTTCAAGGGAGACCCAGTACTTC. It yields the protein CSASPSRETQYF.